The 25 T cell receptor beta chains below come from one sample, sequenced in a study of T cell clones after liver transplantation. Libraries were prepared by immunoSEQ multiplex PCR; TCRdb keeps only in-frame clonotypes and omits some of them. The sample consists of 68,000 or so clones, 80% to 95% of them appearing once. The starting material was CD4+ T cells from blood, obtained roughly 26 months after liver transplant. Receptors were obtained from a human patient who received a liver transplant. Some T cells may arise from the graft donor.

The V call is TRBV7-3, the J call TRBJ2-2; TRBD2 matches at 8 bases. The germline gives CDR1 SGHTA, CDR2 FQGTGA. The CDR3 spans 16 residues. J gave up 6 bases and V 4 bases, and 10 bases lay outside the gene matches. CDR3 sequence reads: CASSSAGGMAAGELFF. The CDR3 DNA sequence: TGTGCCAGCAGCTCCGCGGGGGGAATGGCGGCCGGGGAGCTGTTTTTT.

This clone was seen only once. This chain links TRBV18 with TRBJ2-7; the D gene is possibly TRBD1 (6 bases). The CDR3 runs to 16 residues. Germline V gene sequence: CDR1 KGHSH, CDR2 LQKENI. Trimming left V 4 bases short and J 0 bases short, with 16 bases between. CDR3 sequence (DNA): TGTGCCAGCTCACGAGTTGGGGGCCAGAGCTCCTACGAGCAGTACTTC. This gives the protein CASSRVGGQSSYEQYF.

V usage is TRBV30 and J usage is TRBJ2-3; the D gene is possibly TRBD2 (5 bases). Germline CDR1 reads GTSNPN; CDR2 reads SVGIG (reference sequence). The CDR3 covers 13 residues. The ends were cut back, 2 bases at V and 3 bases at J, with 9 bases in the middle. CDR3 DNA: TGTGCCTGGAGTTGGTGGAGGACAGATACGCAGTATTTT. This encodes CAWSWWRTDTQYF.

The chain is built from TRBV15 and TRBJ2-5, with D unresolved. From germline, CDR1 is LNHNV and CDR2 YYDKDF (reference sequence). CDR3 size: 14 residues. The germline V and J ends were trimmed by 0 bases and 3 bases, with 8 bases remaining between them. The DNA of the CDR3 is TGTGCCACCAGCAGAGATAGACATAAAGAGACCCAGTACTTC. Amino acids: CATSRDRHKETQYF.

V is TRBV15 and J is TRBJ2-3; the D gene is possibly TRBD1 (5 bases). The CDR3 covers 13 residues. Germline-derived CDR1 and CDR2 are LNHNV and YYDKDF (reference sequence). Trimming stripped 0 bases from V and 11 bases from J, with 12 bases between. The CDR3 loop is CATSRDRQGVQYF. The CDR3 DNA reads as TGTGCCACCAGCAGAGATCGCCAGGGCGTGCAGTATTTT.

The CDR3 DNA follows: TGTGCCAGCAGCGGGACGGTAGGACTAGCGGGTGAGCAGTTCTTC. Translated, it gives CASSGTVGLAGEQFF. The V call is TRBV7-2, the J call TRBJ2-1; 11 positions agree with TRBD2. Per the germline V gene, CDR1 is SGHTA and CDR2 is FQGNSA. Trimming took 5 bases from V and 9 from J; bases not matched to a gene: 9. The CDR3 extends over 15 amino acids.

J is TRBJ2-3 and V is TRBV9; D might be TRBD2 (5 bases). The ends were cut back, 4 bases at V and 0 bases at J, with 15 bases in the middle. This CDR3 is 16 amino acids long. Germline V gene sequence: CDR1 SGDLS, CDR2 YYNGEE. The CDR3 DNA reads TGTGCCAGCAGCTCCCGGGGATTTACTAGCACAGATACGCAGTATTTT. Protein sequence: CASSSRGFTSTDTQYF.

The chain couples TRBV5-4 to TRBJ2-5, with TRBD1 identical over 8 bases. Germline assignment: CDR1 SGHNT and CDR2 YYREEE (reference sequence). The length of the CDR3 is 15 residues. V lost 2 bases, J lost 5 bases, and 8 bases stayed unmatched. The CDR3 spells CASSFGRGQEETQYF. As DNA, the CDR3 is TGTGCCAGCAGCTTCGGCAGGGGGCAGGAGGAGACCCAGTACTTC.

The genes are TRBV9 and TRBJ2-5; tentatively, D is TRBD2 (6 bases). The CDR3 is made up of 14 amino acids. Looked up from germline, CDR1 is SGDLS and CDR2 is YYNGEE. V was trimmed by 0 bases and J by 4 bases, leaving 10 bases between them. As DNA, the CDR3 is TGTGCCAGCAGCGTAGAGCCAGCGGGAGAGACCCAGTACTTC. The encoded protein is CASSVEPAGETQYF.

The J gene is TRBJ2-1, the V gene TRBV7-2; D might be TRBD1 (6 bases). The V end was cut by 1 base, the J end by 9 bases, with 22 bases between. Germline V gives CDR1 SGHTA, CDR2 FQGNSA. This CDR3 comprises 17 residues. This chain's CDR3 is CASSLVHNRVTSAEQFF. The CDR3 region has the DNA TGTGCCAGCAGCTTAGTTCACAACAGGGTAACTTCTGCTGAGCAGTTCTTC.

This rearrangement joins TRBV7-9 to TRBJ1-4; possibly TRBD1 for D (5 bases). The CDR3 spans 17 residues. The germline CDR1 and CDR2 sequences are SEHNR and FQNEAQ (reference sequence). V was trimmed by 5 bases and J by 5 bases, leaving 21 bases between them. CDR3 DNA sequence: TGTGCCAGCAGCCCCCACCTGCGGGACCGCGACAATGAAAAACTGTTTTTT. Translated: CASSPHLRDRDNEKLFF.

The chain is built from TRBV5-1 and TRBJ2-1; 7 bases are a match to TRBD1. Germline CDR1 reads SGHRS; CDR2 reads YFSETQ. With 1 base clipped from V and 9 bases from J, the junction kept 10 bases outside the gene matches. The CDR3 is 15 amino acids. CDR3: CASSLLGRGQGEQFF. As DNA, the CDR3 is TGCGCCAGCAGCTTGTTAGGTAGGGGGCAAGGTGAGCAGTTCTTC.

The chain has TRBV6-4 and TRBJ2-7; the D is unclear. Trimming shortened V by 3 bases and J by 3 bases, and 15 bases separated the two germline ends. The CDR3 runs to 15 residues. Germline V gives CDR1 MRHNA, CDR2 SNTAGT. The CDR3 bases are TGTGCCAGCAGTGATAGTAAGGGCCAGTACTACGAGCAGTACTTC. Its protein is CASSDSKGQYYEQYF.

V usage is TRBV29-1 and J usage is TRBJ2-7; 10 bases are a match to TRBD1. Losses at the gene ends were 7 bases for V and 5 bases for J; bases not matched to a gene: 11. Germline lookup yields CDR1 SQVTM and CDR2 ANQGSEA. The CDR3 covers 14 residues. The DNA for the CDR3 is TGCAGCGCCTCGACAGGGGGCGCGGGCCACGAGCAGTACTTC. Translation gives CSASTGGAGHEQYF.

DNA for the CDR3: TGTGCCAGCAGGGAAACAGGGTTCCCTTTCTTT. This gives the protein CASRETGFPFF. This rearrangement joins TRBV28 to TRBJ1-1, with D perhaps matching TRBD1 (6 bases). CDR1 is MDHEN and CDR2 is SYDVKM in the germline V gene. The CDR3 has 11 residues. V lost 6 bases to trimming and J lost 12 bases, with 14 bases between them.

This sequence joins TRBV19 and TRBJ2-3; D may match TRBD1 or TRBD2 (6 bases each). CDR1 and CDR2 (germline): LNHDA, SQIVND (reference sequence). The CDR3 spans 14 residues. Trimming removed 5 bases from V and 9 bases from J, with 18 bases in between. CDR3 DNA sequence: TGTGCCAGTAGTCCGGGGGCTCCTAGAAGGACGCAGTATTTT. It encodes CASSPGAPRRTQYF. The full variable domain, with the rest looked up from reference TRBV19 and TRBJ2-3, is DGGITQSPKYLFRKEGQNVTLSCEQNLNHDAMYWYRQDPGQGLRLIYYSQIVNDFQKGDIAEGYSVSREKKESFPLTVTSAQKNPTAFYLCASSPGAPRRTQYFGPGTRLTVL.

This clone came up a few times. This chain connects TRBV7-2 to TRBJ1-4; perhaps TRBD1 as D (5 bases). Per germline, CDR1 SGHTA and CDR2 FQGNSA. The CDR3 length is 15 residues. V lost 1 base and J lost 8, with 14 bases in between. The CDR3 DNA sequence: TGTGCCAGCAGCTTAGTTCCAGGGCCAGTCGAAAAACTGTTTTTT. This translates into CASSLVPGPVEKLFF.

The count of this clone is one. This chain links TRBV18 with TRBJ2-1; 12 nucleotides match TRBD2. V shed 3 bases, J shed 0 bases, and the junction held 0 bases outside the gene matches. The CDR3 contains 16 residues. CDR1 KGHSH and CDR2 LQKENI come from the germline V gene. CDR3 DNA: TGTGCCAGCTCACCGGGACTAGCGGGCTCCTACAATGAGCAGTTCTTC. Protein: CASSPGLAGSYNEQFF.

The chain recombines TRBV6-1 with TRBJ1-2; no reliable D call. Germline-derived CDR1 and CDR2 are MNHNS and SASEGT. Trimming left V 5 bases short and J 6 bases short, with 13 bases between. The CDR3 is 13 amino acids. CDR3 loop: CASSSGPANGYTF. The CDR3 region has the DNA TGTGCCAGCAGTTCCGGACCCGCGAATGGCTACACCTTC.

The chain recombines TRBV5-4 with TRBJ1-2; D possibly corresponds to TRBD1 (6 bases). The CDR3 totals 14 residues. The germline V gene has CDR1 SGHNT and CDR2 YYREEE (reference sequence). The V end was cut by 0 bases, the J end by 7 bases, with 13 bases between. The DNA of the CDR3 is TGTGCCAGCAGCTTGGAACAGGGAGAAGTTGGCTACACCTTC. This translates into CASSLEQGEVGYTF.

The gene calls are TRBV27 and TRBJ2-7, with TRBD1 matching 10 bases. Trimming took 2 bases from V and 6 from J; bases not matched to a gene: 4. Per the germline V gene, CDR1 is MNHEY and CDR2 is SMNVEV (reference sequence). CDR3 length: 14 amino acids. CDR3 nucleotide sequence: TGTGCCAGCAGTTTAGGACAGGGGGAGGGCGAGCAGTACTTC. Its translation is CASSLGQGEGEQYF.

Only a few counts were recorded for this clone. V and J are TRBV6-1 and TRBJ2-7; D is perhaps TRBD1 or TRBD2 (6 bases each). CDR1 is MNHNS and CDR2 is SASEGT in the germline V gene. V was pared by 5 bases and J by 2 bases, with 16 bases between. The CDR3 length is 15 residues. This CDR3 is CASSPQGTAPYEQYF. CDR3 DNA: TGTGCCAGCAGTCCCCAGGGGACTGCTCCCTACGAGCAGTACTTC.

This chain connects TRBV5-4 to TRBJ2-1, with 7 bases fitting TRBD1. Germline V gene sequence: CDR1 SGHNT, CDR2 YYREEE (reference sequence). The CDR3 runs to 15 residues. After removal of 0 bases from V and 5 bases from J, the junction contained 5 bases not matched to a gene. As DNA, the CDR3 is TGTGCCAGCAGCTTGGACAGGGGATCCCACAATGAGCAGTTCTTC. Translation gives CASSLDRGSHNEQFF. The full variable domain, in which reference TRBV5-4 and TRBJ2-1 provide the parts outside the CDR3, is ETGVTQSPTHLIKTRGQQVTLRCSSQSGHNTVSWYQQALGQGPQFIFQYYREEENGRGNFPPRFSGLQFPNYSSELNVNALELDDSALYLCASSLDRGSHNEQFFGPGTRLTVL.

The rearrangement joins TRBV21-1 to TRBJ2-1; TRBD2 was called by the table and not checked on the DNA. TRBV21-1 is labeled a pseudogene. There are 16 residues in the CDR3. CDR3 loop: CASSKALAGPHNEQFF. As DNA, the CDR3 is TGTGCCAGCAGCAAAGCCCTAGCGGGACCCCACAATGAGCAGTTCTTC.

The rearrangement uses TRBV6-6 and TRBJ2-1; D may correspond to TRBD1 or TRBD2 (6 bases each). V was trimmed by 2 bases and J by 5 bases, leaving 10 bases between them. This CDR3 comprises 14 residues. Germline V gives CDR1 MNHNY, CDR2 SVGAGI (reference sequence). The CDR3 DNA reads as TGTGCCAGCAGTTACGGGGGGCCCGACAATGAGCAGTTCTTC. Protein product: CASSYGGPDNEQFF.